This T cell receptor beta chain appears in the sequencing data of a study of blood T cell repertoires in COVID-19. As for the study in general: Spain, Italy and the United States supplied samples that represented acute and convalescent COVID-19. T cells, B-cell-depleted T cells, or PBMCs supplied cDNA or gDNA.

Per the authors' pipeline: Scientists estimated how many nucleated cells there were by amplifying reference gene primers. The protocol was immunoSEQ multiplex PCR, while the TCRdb copy is restricted to in-frame clones and leaves out a portion. Clonal size and the V and J genes are those of that table, whereas D and trimming came from the DNA. The data hold about 270,000 clones, with 82% observed a single time. The CDR3 contains 16 residues. The ends lost 0 bases at V and 1 base at J; junction bases unmatched: 6. CDR1 and CDR2 from the germline V gene are LGHNA and YSLEER. This receptor was taken from a young woman with acute or convalescent COVID-19. Source material: peripheral blood. The chain has TRBV4-3 and TRBJ2-7, with 7 bases fitting TRBD2. In DNA, the CDR3 is TGCGCCAGCAGCCAAGAGTGGCTAGCGGATTCCTACGAGCAGTACTTC. Translating it yields CASSQEWLADSYEQYF.